These 19 T cell receptor beta chains originate from one sample sequenced in a study of shared clonotypes between healthy human individuals. This table comes from immunoSEQ multiplex PCR, and its TCRdb copy is limited to in-frame clones, with some not included. This sample carries roughly 1,500,000 clones, 98% to 99% of them seen once, and the ten largest clones take around 0.33%. The material sequenced was naive CD4+ T cells sorted from blood. As for subset: CD45RA+ positively selected. These TCRs come from a man aged 25 to 40 in good health.

The CDR3 DNA reads as TGTGCCAGCAGTGAAGGGGGGACGGCTACCTACGAGCAGTACTTC. Its protein is CASSEGGTATYEQYF. The genes are TRBV6-1 and TRBJ2-7; TRBD1 or TRBD2 may be the D gene (5 bases each). V dropped 1 base and J dropped 2 bases, with 12 bases sitting between them. The CDR3 is made up of 15 amino acids. Per germline, CDR1 MNHNS and CDR2 SASEGT.

V and J are TRBV4-1 and TRBJ1-1, with a possible D match to TRBD1 (6 bases). Trimming took off 0 bases at V and 11 bases at J, with 16 bases between the two ends. CDR3 size: 14 residues. Per the germline V gene, CDR1 is MGHRA and CDR2 is YSYEKL. CDR3 protein: CASSQDQVTGMAFF. CDR3 sequence (DNA): TGCGCCAGCAGCCAAGATCAAGTTACAGGGATGGCTTTCTTT.

The chain joins TRBV7-2 to TRBJ2-2; tentatively, D is TRBD2 (5 bases). The V gene's germline CDR1 is SGHTA and CDR2 FQGNSA. CDR3 length equals 17 residues. The V end was cut by 3 bases, the J end by 4 bases, with 18 bases between. The CDR3 coding sequence is TGTGCCAGCAGCTTGGGAGCCAGGAGCCGGGTCACCGGGGAGCTGTTTTTT. Its translation: CASSLGARSRVTGELFF.

This chain joins TRBV29-1 and TRBJ2-5, with 10 positions matching TRBD1. Germline CDR1 reads SQVTM; CDR2 reads ANQGSEA. This CDR3 contains 15 residues. After removal of 4 bases from V and 5 bases from J, the junction contained 10 bases not matched to a gene. CDR3 protein: CSVATGTGVRETQYF. The CDR3, as DNA: TGCAGCGTTGCGACCGGGACAGGGGTACGGGAGACCCAGTACTTC. Looking up the rest from reference TRBV29-1 and TRBJ2-5 gives the full variable domain: SAVISQKPSRDICQRGTSLTIQCQVDSQVTMMFWYRQQPGQSLTLIATANQGSEATYESGFVIDKFPISRPNLTFSTLTVSNMSPEDSSIYLCSVATGTGVRETQYFGPGTRLLVL.

This clone was picked up one time. V is TRBV9 and J is TRBJ2-1; 8 bases line up with TRBD1. Germline lookup yields CDR1 SGDLS and CDR2 YYNGEE. This CDR3 has 15 residues. J gave up 9 bases and V 4 bases, and 12 bases lay outside the gene matches. The CDR3 region has the DNA TGTGCCAGCAGCCCCCGTGGACAGGGAGCTGGTGAGCAGTTCTTC. Residues: CASSPRGQGAGEQFF.

This chain uses TRBV6-4 with TRBJ2-6, with 10 bases fitting TRBD2. The CDR3 sequence is 18 residues long. V dropped 6 bases and J dropped 4; count of bases not matched to a gene: 12. Germline V lookup: CDR1 MRHNA, CDR2 SNTAGT. The CDR3 here is CASSEILAGVPGANVLTF. CDR3 sequence (DNA): TGTGCCAGCAGCGAAATCCTAGCGGGAGTACCCGGGGCCAACGTCCTGACTTTC.

The chain recombines TRBV6-5 with TRBJ2-1; TRBD2 matches at 7 bases. Germline V CDR1 and CDR2: MNHEY, SVGAGI. The CDR3 contains 15 residues. V trimming: 8 bases; J trimming: 3 bases; junction bases outside the gene matches: 10. This CDR3 is CASSIRLAVYNEQFF. For the CDR3, the DNA is TGTGCCAGCTCGATCCGGCTAGCGGTCTACAATGAGCAGTTCTTC.

The genes are TRBV7-9 and TRBJ1-5, with a weak D call TRBD1 (6 bases). V was trimmed by 1 base and J by 3 bases, leaving 7 bases between them. The length of the CDR3 is 14 residues. Germline assignment: CDR1 SEHNR and CDR2 FQNEAQ (reference sequence). The CDR3 DNA reads TGTGCCAGCAGCTTAGAGGGGGACAATCAGCCCCAGCATTTT. As protein: CASSLEGDNQPQHF.

J is TRBJ1-1 and V is TRBV19; 9 bases match TRBD1. The ends lost 2 bases at V and 1 base at J; junction bases unmatched: 2. Germline lookup yields CDR1 LNHDA and CDR2 SQIVND (reference sequence). This CDR3 has 15 amino acids. The CDR3 reads CASSITGGRNTEAFF. CDR3 nucleotide sequence: TGTGCCAGTAGTATAACAGGGGGCAGGAACACTGAAGCTTTCTTT.

This chain connects TRBV6-1 to TRBJ2-2; D possibly corresponds to TRBD1 (6 bases). V gave up 7 bases and J gave up 4 bases, with 13 bases separating them. Germline assignment: CDR1 MNHNS and CDR2 SASEGT. The CDR3 has 14 residues. The CDR3 nucleotides are TGTGCCAGCAACAGGGATACCAGCACCGGGGAGCTGTTTTTT. Its protein product is CASNRDTSTGELFF.

The V call is TRBV4-1, the J call TRBJ2-3, with 10 nucleotides matching TRBD1. V lost 3 bases to trimming and J lost 2 bases; unmatched junction nucleotides: 5. The CDR3 has 16 residues. Per germline, CDR1 MGHRA and CDR2 YSYEKL. Written as DNA, the CDR3 is TGCGCCAGCAGCCATATGGGACAGGGGAACACAGATACGCAGTATTTT. It yields the protein CASSHMGQGNTDTQYF.

The J gene is TRBJ1-3, the V gene TRBV5-1; D is undetermined. Germline V gene lookup returns CDR1 SGHRS and CDR2 YFSETQ. The CDR3 sequence is 14 residues long. The V end lost 0 bases, the J end lost 0 bases, and 4 bases lay between the germline ends. Here the CDR3 reads CASSLEPSGNTIYF. The CDR3 region has the DNA TGCGCCAGCAGCTTGGAGCCCTCTGGAAACACCATATATTTT. The variable domain in full, completed from reference TRBV5-1 and TRBJ1-3, reads KAGVTQTPRYLIKTRGQQVTLSCSPISGHRSVSWYQQTPGQGLQFLFEYFSETQRNKGNFPGRFSGRQFSNSRSEMNVSTLELGDSALYLCASSLEPSGNTIYFGEGSWLTVV.

The gene calls are TRBV5-1 and TRBJ2-5, with 13 bases aligning to TRBD2. The CDR3 is 15 residues long. CDR1 and CDR2 from the germline V gene are SGHRS and YFSETQ. The V segment lost 7 bases and the J segment 5 bases; nucleotides outside the gene matches: 8. The DNA for the CDR3 is TGCGCCAGCGGAGCCACTAGCGGGAGGGAGGAGACCCAGTACTTC. This gives the protein CASGATSGREETQYF.

The rearrangement joins TRBV6-5 to TRBJ1-2, with D hard to call. Germline loops: CDR1 MNHEY, CDR2 SVGAGI. The V end lost 0 bases, the J end lost 8 bases, and 13 bases lay between the germline ends. CDR3 length equals 14 residues. CDR3 in amino acids: CASSYSRGTVGYTF. As DNA, the CDR3 is TGTGCCAGCAGTTACTCCCGGGGAACGGTCGGCTACACCTTC.

This sequence joins TRBV29-1 and TRBJ1-5; D unresolved. From germline, CDR1 is SQVTM and CDR2 ANQGSEA. V was cut by 7 bases and J by 4 bases, with 14 bases left in between. The length of the CDR3 is 13 residues. The CDR3 coding sequence is TGCAGCGCTTCGACCGGGATAAATCAGCCCCAGCATTTT. It yields the protein CSASTGINQPQHF.

The chain joins TRBV15 to TRBJ2-1; tentative D call: TRBD1 (6 bases). The V and J ends lost 0 bases and 0 bases respectively, with 12 bases between them. This CDR3 has 17 residues. The V gene's germline CDR1 is LNHNV and CDR2 YYDKDF (reference sequence). The CDR3 DNA sequence: TGTGCCACCAGCAGAGATGGGGTACAGGGCTCCTACAATGAGCAGTTCTTC. Translating it yields CATSRDGVQGSYNEQFF.

The chain recombines TRBV10-2 with TRBJ1-2; D not resolved. V gave up 4 bases and J gave up 7 bases, with 13 bases separating them. Per germline, CDR1 WSHSY and CDR2 SAAADI. The CDR3 runs to 13 residues. In nucleotides, the CDR3 is TGCGCCAGCAGTGCTCGCGCGGAGCTTGGCTACACCTTC. The encoded protein is CASSARAELGYTF.

V is TRBV30 and J is TRBJ2-1, with a weak D call TRBD1 (6 bases). Per germline, CDR1 GTSNPN and CDR2 SVGIG (reference sequence). The CDR3 consists of 15 residues. With 2 bases removed from V and 3 bases from J, the gap between germline ends came to 14 bases. The CDR3 nucleotides are TGTGCCTGGAGTACCGGACAGAAAAACTACAATGAGCAGTTCTTC. Its protein is CAWSTGQKNYNEQFF.

V gene TRBV19 combines with J gene TRBJ2-5; 9 bases fit TRBD1. The V gene's germline CDR1 is LNHDA and CDR2 SQIVND (reference sequence). V lost 5 bases, J lost 5 bases, and 3 bases stayed unmatched. The length of the CDR3 is 13 residues. The chain's CDR3 is CASSGTGSETQYF. Written as DNA, the CDR3 is TGTGCCAGTAGTGGGACAGGGTCGGAGACCCAGTACTTC.